What follows are 21 T cell receptor beta chains derived from one specimen sequenced in a study of shared clonotypes between healthy human individuals. The naive CD8 fraction comprised CD45RO-negative cells positively selected for CCR7 and excluded terminally differentiated effector memory CD45RA+ cells. The data were produced by immunoSEQ multiplex PCR, yet TCRdb's version contains in-frame clones alone and is incomplete. The sample contains more than 2 million clones, approximately 92% of which appear only once. The sample comprised naive CD8+ T cells from PBMCs. The origin of the receptors is a man between 18 and 29 years old in good health. Some clones in this sample may be carry-over from other donors' samples.

This sequence joins TRBV28 and TRBJ2-1; D gene ambiguous. CDR3 size: 14 residues. The germline gives CDR1 MDHEN, CDR2 SYDVKM. V was trimmed by 7 bases and J by 6 bases, leaving 16 bases between them. The CDR3 nucleotides read TGTGCCAGCACCCCCTTTTTAGCAGGCAATGAGCAGTTCTTC. It codes for CASTPFLAGNEQFF.

J is TRBJ1-5 and V is TRBV20-1; the D gene is possibly TRBD1 (6 bases). Germline loops: CDR1 DFQATT, CDR2 SNEGSKA (reference sequence). Trimming shortened V by 6 bases and J by 7 bases, and 10 bases separated the two germline ends. The CDR3 length is 11 residues. The chain's CDR3 is CSATDSQPQHF. CDR3 DNA sequence: TGCAGTGCAACGGACAGCCAGCCCCAGCATTTT.

The chain recombines TRBV27 with TRBJ2-3, with a weak D call TRBD2 (6 bases). Germline assignment: CDR1 MNHEY and CDR2 SMNVEV (reference sequence). Between the trimmed V and J ends, which lost 3 bases and 2 bases, there was a span of 12 bases. The length of the CDR3 is 15 residues. Here the CDR3 reads CASSFGTHNTDTQYF. CDR3 in DNA: TGTGCCAGCAGTTTCGGGACTCATAACACAGATACGCAGTATTTT.

With regard to this clone: Within the sample, other DNA sequences also encode this same CDR3. J is TRBJ2-3 and V is TRBV2; D call uncertain. CDR3 length: 10 residues. Trimming cost V 11 bases and J 4 bases, with 7 bases left between them. The germline V gene has CDR1 SNHLY and CDR2 FYNNEI. The CDR3 region has the DNA TGTGCCTCTAGGGCAGATACGCAGTATTTT. Translated: CASRADTQYF.

This chain connects TRBV4-1 to TRBJ2-7; D ambiguous. CDR1 is MGHRA, CDR2 YSYEKL, per germline. The CDR3 has 15 amino acids. Trimming took 5 bases from V and 1 from J, leaving 15 bases between them. In DNA form, the CDR3 reads TGCGCCAGCAGCTCGACACTTTCCACTTCCTACGAGCAGTACTTC. It specifies CASSSTLSTSYEQYF.

This chain uses TRBV5-6 with TRBJ1-4; D gene unclear. The CDR3 runs 12 residues. CDR1 is SGHDT, CDR2 YYEEEE, per germline. V shed 0 bases and J shed 8 bases, with 5 bases lying between them. CDR3 in amino acids: CASSLVAEKLFF. The CDR3 DNA reads TGTGCCAGCAGCTTGGTGGCCGAAAAACTGTTTTTT.

This clone was observed a handful of times. CDR3 DNA sequence: TGCGCCAGCAGCCAAAATCCTACACGTAGCAATCAGCCCCAGCATTTT. Encoded protein: CASSQNPTRSNQPQHF. The rearrangement uses TRBV4-1 and TRBJ1-5; D gene ambiguous. CDR1 MGHRA and CDR2 YSYEKL come from the germline V gene. V gave up 2 bases and J gave up 0 bases, with 11 bases separating them. The CDR3 loop spans 16 amino acids.

The rearrangement uses TRBV28 and TRBJ2-3, with TRBD2 identical over 7 bases. The CDR3 loop spans 16 amino acids. V gave up 3 bases and J gave up 5 bases; unmatched junction bases: 11. Germline loops: CDR1 MDHEN, CDR2 SYDVKM. DNA of the CDR3: TGTGCCAGCAGTTTTGGATTTGGCGGGAGTGGAGATACGCAGTATTTT. It codes for CASSFGFGGSGDTQYF.

The chain is built from TRBV4-2 and TRBJ2-2; D not resolved. Trimming pared 6 bases from V and 7 bases from J, leaving 9 bases between. The germline V gene has CDR1 LGHNA and CDR2 YNFKEQ. CDR3 length: 12 amino acids. The CDR3 DNA reads TGTGCCAGCAGGATGGGGAACGGGGAGCTGTTTTTT. Translation gives CASRMGNGELFF.

As to this clone: Other DNA sequences in the sample encode the same CDR3. The chain couples TRBV4-3 to TRBJ2-1, with 10 positions matching TRBD1. V was clipped by 1 base and J by 5 bases; unmatched bases: 2. The CDR3 has 15 residues. CDR1 and CDR2 from the germline V gene are LGHNA and YSLEER. The CDR3 bases are TGCGCCAGCAGCCAAGGGACAGGGGGGAACAATGAGCAGTTCTTC. It encodes CASSQGTGGNNEQFF.

The CDR3 coding sequence is TGTGCCAGCAGCTTAAGGAGGGAAGGTCTAACCAAAAACATTCAGTACTTC. This gives the protein CASSLRREGLTKNIQYF. V usage is TRBV11-2 and J usage is TRBJ2-4; the D gene is possibly TRBD2 (6 bases). Trimming removed 2 bases at V and 2 bases at J, with 16 bases between. This CDR3 is built from 17 residues. Germline values: CDR1 SGHAT, CDR2 FQNNGV.

Concerning this clone: Other DNA sequences of this sample code for an identical CDR3. The genes are TRBV19 and TRBJ2-2; D gene unclear. Trimming shortened V by 3 bases and J by 5 bases, and 4 bases separated the two germline ends. Looked up from germline, CDR1 is LNHDA and CDR2 is SQIVND (reference sequence). There are 12 residues in the CDR3. The CDR3 nucleotides read TGTGCCAGTAGTATGGGTACCGGGGAGCTGTTTTTT. Translating it yields CASSMGTGELFF.

The chain combines TRBV27 with TRBJ1-2; D is perhaps TRBD1 (5 bases). Trimming stripped 6 bases from V and 2 bases from J, with 13 bases between. CDR1 is MNHEY and CDR2 is SMNVEV in the germline V gene (reference sequence). The CDR3 loop spans 14 amino acids. CDR3 bases: TGTGCCAGCAGCCCGGACATGTGGAACTATGGCTACACCTTC. Protein: CASSPDMWNYGYTF.

This chain joins TRBV5-4 and TRBJ2-2; D unclear. The CDR3 consists of 13 residues. The V end was cut by 0 bases, the J end by 7 bases, with 7 bases between. The germline V gene has CDR1 SGHNT and CDR2 YYREEE (reference sequence). This CDR3 reads CASSLEYGGELFF. The CDR3 nucleotides read TGTGCCAGCAGCTTGGAATATGGCGGGGAGCTGTTTTTT.

This chain joins TRBV11-2 and TRBJ2-1; tentatively, D is TRBD1 (5 bases). The CDR3 totals 15 residues. Germline CDR1 SGHAT, CDR2 FQNNGV. With 3 bases removed from V and 6 bases from J, the gap between germline ends came to 15 bases. CDR3: CASSFFRALGNEQFF. CDR3 DNA sequence: TGTGCCAGCAGCTTTTTCAGGGCTTTAGGCAATGAGCAGTTCTTC.

The gene calls are TRBV10-3 and TRBJ2-1, with TRBD2 as a possible D gene (5 bases). V lost 3 bases and J 4 bases, leaving 16 bases between the germline ends. The length of the CDR3 is 16 residues. Germline lookup yields CDR1 ENHRY and CDR2 SYGVKD. The CDR3 DNA sequence: TGTGCCATCAGTGAAGAGGGCCTTAGGCCATACAATGAGCAGTTCTTC. This encodes CAISEEGLRPYNEQFF.

The chain couples TRBV6-5 to TRBJ2-5; D is perhaps TRBD1 or TRBD2 (5 bases each). Germline CDR1 MNHEY, CDR2 SVGAGI. Trimming left V 6 bases short and J 7 bases short, with 12 bases between. The CDR3 length is 12 residues. The CDR3 spells CASRWDQWTQYF. The CDR3 nucleotides read TGTGCCAGCAGATGGGACCAATGGACCCAGTACTTC.

The chain links TRBV5-5 to TRBJ2-7; possible D gene TRBD2, 6 bases. CDR1 and CDR2 (germline): SGHKS, YYEKEE (reference sequence). The CDR3 totals 16 residues. V was shortened by 0 bases and J by 3 bases, with 16 bases between the two germline ends. CDR3 amino acids: CASSLAYGEVGYEQYF. CDR3 DNA sequence: TGTGCCAGCAGCTTGGCTTACGGGGAGGTGGGCTACGAGCAGTACTTC.

The chain carries TRBV11-2 and TRBJ2-1; the D call may be TRBD1 or TRBD2 (5 bases each). Germline CDR1 is SGHAT and CDR2 is FQNNGV. The CDR3 contains 16 residues. Trimming removed 5 bases from V and 0 bases from J, with 14 bases in between. In DNA form, the CDR3 reads TGTGCCAGCAGCGGGGACGCGACAAGCTCCTACAATGAGCAGTTCTTC. This sequence encodes CASSGDATSSYNEQFF.

This clone occurred a few times. The V and J genes are TRBV10-3 and TRBJ1-5; D call uncertain. The CDR3 loop spans 13 amino acids. Germline CDR1 reads ENHRY; CDR2 reads SYGVKD. With 4 bases removed from V and 4 bases from J, the gap between germline ends came to 8 bases. CDR3 sequence (DNA): TGTGCCATCAGTGTCGCACTGAATCAGCCCCAGCATTTT. Its protein product is CAISVALNQPQHF.

The chain combines TRBV2 with TRBJ2-3; D call uncertain. The CDR3 has 14 residues. V lost 5 bases and J lost 5, with 14 bases in between. Germline loops: CDR1 SNHLY, CDR2 FYNNEI. CDR3 DNA: TGTGCCAGCAGTCCTAAGGATCGTATAGATACGCAGTATTTT. Translating gives CASSPKDRIDTQYF.